This TCR beta chain is drawn from a study of cytomegalovirus exposure and HLA in healthy donors. PCR primers comprised 60 Vbeta and 13 Jbeta primers. Assay used: immunoSEQ multiplex PCR; TCRdb lists only in-frame clones, some missing. The sample includes approximately 130,000 clones, 75% to 90% of them seen just once. Whole-study findings and limits: Most likely, a cluster of highly shared sequence variants arose as a sequencing artifact. Most TCR sequences were uncommon, yet certain public TCRs appeared in many donors.

This clone was seen once. The antigen remains unidentified. Specimen: PBMCs. The clonotype originates from a man aged 40-50 years in good health and CMV-seronegative.

The CDR3 region is CATSRDRSGSINEQFF. CDR3 sequence (DNA): TGTGCCACCAGCAGAGATCGGAGCGGGAGTATCAATGAGCAGTTCTTC. The rearrangement joins TRBV15 to TRBJ2-1; 8 bases line up with TRBD2. From germline, CDR1 is LNHNV and CDR2 YYDKDF (reference sequence). This CDR3 has 16 amino acids. J was trimmed by 6 bases and V by 0 bases; bases with no gene match: 7.